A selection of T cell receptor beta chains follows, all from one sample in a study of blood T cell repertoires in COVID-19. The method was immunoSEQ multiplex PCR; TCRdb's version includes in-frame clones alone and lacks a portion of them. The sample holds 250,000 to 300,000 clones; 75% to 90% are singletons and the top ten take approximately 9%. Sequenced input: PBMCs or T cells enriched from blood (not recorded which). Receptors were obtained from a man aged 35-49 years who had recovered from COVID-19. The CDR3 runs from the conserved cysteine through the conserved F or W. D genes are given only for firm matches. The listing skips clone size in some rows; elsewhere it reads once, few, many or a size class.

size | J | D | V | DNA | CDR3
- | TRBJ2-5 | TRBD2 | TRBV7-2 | TGTGCCAGCAGCTTAGCCGGGAGGGGAGAGACCCAGTACTTC | CASSLAGRGETQYF
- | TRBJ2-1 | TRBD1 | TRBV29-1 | TGCAGCGTCTCCGGACAGGCCTCCTACAATGAGCAGTTCTTC | CSVSGQASYNEQFF
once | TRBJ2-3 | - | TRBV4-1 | TGCGCCAGCAGCCTTAGCGGCACAGATACGCAGTATTTT | CASSLSGTDTQYF
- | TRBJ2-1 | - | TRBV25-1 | TGTGCCAGCAGTCGGGGTAGCGATGAGCAGTTCTTC | CASSRGSDEQFF
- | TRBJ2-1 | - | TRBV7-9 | TGTGCCAGCAGCTTAGGACAGCACAATGAGCAGTTCTTC | CASSLGQHNEQFF
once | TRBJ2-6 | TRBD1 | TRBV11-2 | TGTGCCAGCAGCCGACAGGGGCAGGGGTCTGGGGCCAACGTCCTGACTTTC | CASSRQGQGSGANVLTF
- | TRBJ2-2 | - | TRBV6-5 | TGTGCCAGCACCCACAGATCTACAGGGACCGGGGAGCTGTTTTTT | CASTHRSTGTGELFF
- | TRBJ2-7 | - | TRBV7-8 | TGTGCCAGCAGCTCGCCTCGGACAGATACCTACGAGCAGTACTTC | CASSSPRTDTYEQYF
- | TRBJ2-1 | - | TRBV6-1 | TGTGCCAGCAGTGAAGCGCTTGACAGGCCGAAGTTCTTC | CASSEALDRPKFF
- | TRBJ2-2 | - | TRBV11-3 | TGTGCCAGCAGAAGCTGGACAGCCAATAACCCCGGGGAGCTGTTTTTT | CASRSWTANNPGELFF
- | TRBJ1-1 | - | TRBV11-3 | TGTGCCAGCAGCCTCGACCGGACCTGGGAGGCTTTCTTT | CASSLDRTWEAFF
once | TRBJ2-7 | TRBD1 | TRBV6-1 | TGTGCCAGCAGTGACGCCGGGACAGGGCTCTACGAGCAGTACTTC | CASSDAGTGLYEQYF
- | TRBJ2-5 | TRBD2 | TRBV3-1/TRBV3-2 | TGTGCCAGCAGCCAAGAAGGGACTAGCGGAATACAAGAGACCCAGTACTTC | CASSQEGTSGIQETQYF
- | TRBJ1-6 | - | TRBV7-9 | TGTGCCAGCAGCCCTAGCGGGGGGTTTCACGTCTTCTCACCCCTCCACTTT | CASSPSGGFHVFSPLHF
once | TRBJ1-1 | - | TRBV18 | TGTGCCAGCTCACCAATTGTCAGGGGCGCTGGGAACACTGAAGCTTTCTTT | CASSPIVRGAGNTEAFF